The 10 T cell receptor beta chains given below trace back to one sample, sequenced in a study of control samples from healthy donors and cancer patients. Clones were read by immunoSEQ multiplex PCR, and TCRdb kept only the in-frame ones, dropping some. The sample includes around 200,000 clones, 85% to 95% of them seen just once. The sequenced sample was blood. These receptors were obtained from a man in his late teens or twenties in good health.

The CDR3, as DNA: TGTGCCAGCAGTGGGGGGGAATCCCCTGGAAACACCATATATTTT. This encodes CASSGGESPGNTIYF. The rearrangement links TRBV2 to TRBJ1-3, with D maybe TRBD1 (5 bases). Trimming left V 4 bases short and J 2 bases short, with 12 bases between. Germline V gives CDR1 SNHLY, CDR2 FYNNEI. The CDR3 extends over 15 amino acids.

V and J are TRBV30 and TRBJ2-6; 9 positions match TRBD1. Germline CDR1 is GTSNPN and CDR2 is SVGIG (reference sequence). The CDR3 loop spans 17 amino acids. Unmatched junction bases numbered 11, after V lost 5 bases and J lost 3 bases. The CDR3 DNA reads TGTGCCTGGGACCCGGGACAGGGATTTCGTGGGGCCAACGTCCTGACTTTC. It is translated as CAWDPGQGFRGANVLTF.

The J gene is TRBJ1-5, the V gene TRBV12-3 or TRBV12-4; no reliable D call. V gave up 6 bases and J gave up 5 bases, with 8 bases separating them. The CDR3 totals 12 residues. CDR3 DNA sequence: TGTGCCAGCAGGTTGGCTGATCAGCCCCAGCATTTT. This gives the protein CASRLADQPQHF.

V gene TRBV29-1 combines with J gene TRBJ2-2, with D perhaps given as TRBD1 or TRBD2 (5 bases each). This CDR3 spans 13 amino acids. Trimming left V 1 base short and J 4 bases short, with 7 bases between. Germline lookup yields CDR1 SQVTM and CDR2 ANQGSEA. The CDR3 DNA sequence: TGCAGCGTTGAAGGGGACCGCACCGGGGAGCTGTTTTTT. Translated, it gives CSVEGDRTGELFF.

The chain is built from TRBV5-6 and TRBJ1-1, with 11 positions matching TRBD1. The CDR3 has 15 amino acids. After removal of 0 bases from V and 4 bases from J, the junction contained 2 bases not matched to a gene. Looked up from germline, CDR1 is SGHDT and CDR2 is YYEEEE. As DNA, the CDR3 is TGTGCCAGCAGCTTGGGAGGGACAGGGGGCACTGAAGCTTTCTTT. The encoded protein is CASSLGGTGGTEAFF.

The chain recombines TRBV30 with TRBJ1-6; D ambiguous. The CDR3 runs 12 residues. Germline V lookup: CDR1 GTSNPN, CDR2 SVGIG (reference sequence). V dropped 1 base and J dropped 14 bases, with 12 bases sitting between them. The DNA of the CDR3 is TGTGCCTGGAGTGCAGAGGGCTTAACCCTCCACTTT. Translated, it gives CAWSAEGLTLHF.

The chain couples TRBV7-3 to TRBJ2-2; D is uncertain. Germline V gene sequence: CDR1 SGHTA, CDR2 FQGTGA. V dropped 1 base and J dropped 6 bases, with 6 bases sitting between them. The CDR3 runs 13 residues. The CDR3 region has the DNA TGTGCCAGCAGCTTAAGGCCATCCGGGGAGCTGTTTTTT. It yields the protein CASSLRPSGELFF.

The chain is built from TRBV4-1 and TRBJ2-1; 8 positions agree with TRBD1. The CDR3 is 15 amino acids. Trimming at V came to 0 bases and at J to 7 bases, leaving 5 bases not matched to a gene. Per the germline V gene, CDR1 is MGHRA and CDR2 is YSYEKL. CDR3 in amino acids: CASSQDWTGWNEQFF. CDR3 DNA sequence: TGCGCCAGCAGCCAAGATTGGACAGGGTGGAATGAGCAGTTCTTC.

V gene TRBV10-3 combines with J gene TRBJ2-5; TRBD1 might be the D (5 bases). This CDR3 is built from 14 residues. Trimming cost V 6 bases and J 1 base, with 12 bases left between them. Germline-derived CDR1 and CDR2 are ENHRY and SYGVKD. As DNA, the CDR3 is TGTGCCATCAGCGCAGGGATACCCCAAGAGACCCAGTACTTC. Translated, it gives CAISAGIPQETQYF.

This clone was picked up one time. The V call is TRBV7-3, the J call TRBJ1-1, with D unclear. The V end was cut by 4 bases, the J end by 5 bases, with 20 bases between. The CDR3 has 16 amino acids. CDR1 SGHTA and CDR2 FQGTGA come from the germline V gene. CDR3 amino acids: CASSSKSGGRNTEAFF. The CDR3 DNA sequence: TGTGCCAGCAGCTCCAAATCGGGTGGGCGCAATACTGAAGCTTTCTTT.